The T cell receptor (beta chain) described here comes from a study of T cells after yellow fever vaccination. The CDR3 covers 12 residues. V dropped 6 bases and J dropped 6 bases, with 11 bases sitting between them. Germline values: CDR1 DFQATT, CDR2 SNEGSKA (reference sequence). MiXCR, run by TCRdb on the 5' RACE reads, gives a single entry per CDR3 protein. This repertoire shows about 340,000 distinct CDR3 sequences, approximately 3.9% found once; its top ten account for 24%. The sequence was obtained from a man younger than 35 who received the YFV17D yellow fever vaccine. Sequencing used PBMCs, obtained 5 days after the yellow fever booster vaccination. The J gene is TRBJ2-2, the V gene TRBV20-1, with D possibly matching TRBD2 (6 bases). The CDR3 here is CSALTSSGELFF. The CDR3 nucleotides are TGCAGTGCGCTTACTAGCTCCGGGGAGCTGTTTTTT.